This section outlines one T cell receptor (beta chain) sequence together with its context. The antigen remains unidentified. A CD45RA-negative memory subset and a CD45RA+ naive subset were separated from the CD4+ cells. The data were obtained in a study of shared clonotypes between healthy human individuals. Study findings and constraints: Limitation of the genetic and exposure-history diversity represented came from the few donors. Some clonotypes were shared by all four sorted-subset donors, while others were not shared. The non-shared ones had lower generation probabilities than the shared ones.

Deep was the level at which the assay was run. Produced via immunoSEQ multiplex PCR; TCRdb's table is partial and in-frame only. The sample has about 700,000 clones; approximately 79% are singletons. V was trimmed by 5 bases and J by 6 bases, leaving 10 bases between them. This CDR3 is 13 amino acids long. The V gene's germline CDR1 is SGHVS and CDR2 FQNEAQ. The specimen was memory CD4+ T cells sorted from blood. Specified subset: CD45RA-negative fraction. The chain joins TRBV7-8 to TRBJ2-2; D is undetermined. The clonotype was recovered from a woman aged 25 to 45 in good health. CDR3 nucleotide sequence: TGTGCCAGCAGCCCCGGGTACGCCGGGGAGCTGTTTTTT. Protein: CASSPGYAGELFF.